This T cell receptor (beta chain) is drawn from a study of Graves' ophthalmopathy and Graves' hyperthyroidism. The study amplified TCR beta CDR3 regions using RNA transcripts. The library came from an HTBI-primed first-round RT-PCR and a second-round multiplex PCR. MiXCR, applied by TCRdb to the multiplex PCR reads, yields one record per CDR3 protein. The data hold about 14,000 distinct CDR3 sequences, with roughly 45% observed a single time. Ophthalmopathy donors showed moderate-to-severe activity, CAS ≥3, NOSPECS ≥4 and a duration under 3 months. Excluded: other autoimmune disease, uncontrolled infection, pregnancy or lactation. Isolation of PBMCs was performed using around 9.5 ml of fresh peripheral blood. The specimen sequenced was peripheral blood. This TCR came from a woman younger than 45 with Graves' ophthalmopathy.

CDR3 in DNA: TGTGCCAGTAGGAGCGGGGGCACCTACAATGAGCAGTTCTTC. Its translation is CASRSGGTYNEQFF. This sequence joins TRBV19 and TRBJ2-1; the match to TRBD2 covers 8 bases. Germline V gene sequence: CDR1 LNHDA, CDR2 SQIVND (reference sequence). J lost 2 bases, V lost 6 bases, and 3 bases had no gene match. This CDR3 has 14 residues.